The entry below gives a single T cell receptor beta chain sequence along with its context. Its target is not known. This sample stems from a study of T cell clonotyping in hematopoietic cell transplantation. Overall study findings and caveats: At the given depth, recipient repertoires were over 95% de novo clonotypes.

Repertoires were generated with immunoSEQ multiplex PCR, while TCRdb's copy carries only in-frame clones and drops some. The sample shows 15,000 to 20,000 clones, more than 65% of them seen only once. The germline V gene has CDR1 SGHTA and CDR2 FQGNSA. V was trimmed by 5 bases and J by 2 bases, leaving 13 bases between them. This CDR3 contains 15 residues. The clonotype was recovered from a man aged 60 to 69 in good health. Some clones in this sample may be carry-over from other donors' samples. The sample comprised peripheral blood mononuclear cells. V is TRBV7-2 and J is TRBJ1-3, with a possible D match to TRBD1 (5 bases). The CDR3 DNA follows: TGTGCCAGCAGCCCTCTCGGGGGGACTGGAAACACCATATATTTT. Translating it yields CASSPLGGTGNTIYF.